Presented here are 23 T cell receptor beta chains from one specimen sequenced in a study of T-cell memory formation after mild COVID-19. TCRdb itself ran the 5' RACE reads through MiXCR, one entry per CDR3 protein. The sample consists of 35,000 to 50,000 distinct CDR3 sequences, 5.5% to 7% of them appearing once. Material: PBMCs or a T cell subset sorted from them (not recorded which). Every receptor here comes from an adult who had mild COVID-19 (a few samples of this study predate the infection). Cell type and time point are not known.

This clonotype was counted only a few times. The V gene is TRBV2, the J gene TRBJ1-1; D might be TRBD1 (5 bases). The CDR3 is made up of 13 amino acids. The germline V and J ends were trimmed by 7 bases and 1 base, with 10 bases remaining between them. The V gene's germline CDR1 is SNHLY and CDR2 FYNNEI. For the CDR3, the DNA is TGTGCCAGCACCGTAGGGGAGAACACTGAAGCTTTCTTT. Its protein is CASTVGENTEAFF. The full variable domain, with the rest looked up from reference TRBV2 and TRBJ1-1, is EPEVTQTPSHQVTQMGQEVILRCVPISNHLYFYWYRQILGQKVEFLVSFYNNEISEKSEIFDDQFSVERPDGSNFTLKIRSTKLEDSAMYFCASTVGENTEAFFGQGTRLTVV.

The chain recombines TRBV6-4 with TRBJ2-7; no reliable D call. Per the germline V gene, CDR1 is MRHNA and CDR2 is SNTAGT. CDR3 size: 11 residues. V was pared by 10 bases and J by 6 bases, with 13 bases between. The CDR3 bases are TGTGCCAACTCCCTTTTCCTCGAGCAGTACGTC. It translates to CANSLFLEQYV.

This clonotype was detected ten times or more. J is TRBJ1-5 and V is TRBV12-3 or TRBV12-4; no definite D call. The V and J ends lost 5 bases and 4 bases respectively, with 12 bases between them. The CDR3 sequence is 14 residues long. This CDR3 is CASSPTNGNQPQHF. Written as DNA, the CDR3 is TGTGCCAGCAGTCCCACGAACGGGAATCAGCCCCAGCATTTT.

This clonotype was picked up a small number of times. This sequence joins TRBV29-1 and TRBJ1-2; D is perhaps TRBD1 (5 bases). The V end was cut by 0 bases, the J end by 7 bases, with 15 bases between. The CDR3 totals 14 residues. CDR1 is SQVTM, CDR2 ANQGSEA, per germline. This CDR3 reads CSVEDTGGAGGYTF. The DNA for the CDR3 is TGCAGCGTTGAAGATACCGGCGGGGCAGGTGGCTACACCTTC.

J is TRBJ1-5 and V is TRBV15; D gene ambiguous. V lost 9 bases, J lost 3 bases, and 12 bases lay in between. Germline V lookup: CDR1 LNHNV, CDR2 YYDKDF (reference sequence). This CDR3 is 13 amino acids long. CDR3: CATSQTFNQPQHF. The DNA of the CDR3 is TGTGCCACTTCTCAGACTTTCAATCAGCCCCAGCATTTT.

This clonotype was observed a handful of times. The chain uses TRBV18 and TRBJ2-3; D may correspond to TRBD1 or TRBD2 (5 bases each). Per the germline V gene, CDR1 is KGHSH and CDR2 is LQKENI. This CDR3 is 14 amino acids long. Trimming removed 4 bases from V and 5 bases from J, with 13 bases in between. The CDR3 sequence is CASSLGRTRDTQYF. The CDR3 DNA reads TGTGCCAGCTCACTGGGACGAACGCGAGATACGCAGTATTTT.

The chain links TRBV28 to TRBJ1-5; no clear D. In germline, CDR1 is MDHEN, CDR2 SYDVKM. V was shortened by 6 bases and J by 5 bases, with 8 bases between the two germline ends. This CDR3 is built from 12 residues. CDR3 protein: CASSPPHQPQHF. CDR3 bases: TGTGCCAGCAGCCCCCCGCATCAGCCCCAGCATTTT.

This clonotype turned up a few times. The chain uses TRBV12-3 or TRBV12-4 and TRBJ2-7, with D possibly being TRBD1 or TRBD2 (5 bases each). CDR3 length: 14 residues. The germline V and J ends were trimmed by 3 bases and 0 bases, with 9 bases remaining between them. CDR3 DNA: TGTGCCAGCAGTTTCAGGGAGAACTCCTACGAGCAGTACTTC. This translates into CASSFRENSYEQYF.

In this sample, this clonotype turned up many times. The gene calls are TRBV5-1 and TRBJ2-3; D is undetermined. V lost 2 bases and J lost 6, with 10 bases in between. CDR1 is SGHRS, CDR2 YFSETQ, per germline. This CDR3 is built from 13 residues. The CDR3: CASSFSTWDTQYF. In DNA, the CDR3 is TGCGCCAGCAGCTTCTCCACTTGGGATACGCAGTATTTT.

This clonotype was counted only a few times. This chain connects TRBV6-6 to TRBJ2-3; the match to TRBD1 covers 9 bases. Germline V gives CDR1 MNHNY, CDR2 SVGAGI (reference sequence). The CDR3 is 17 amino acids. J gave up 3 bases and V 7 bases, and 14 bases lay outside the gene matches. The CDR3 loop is CASKLYGTGTVTDTQYF. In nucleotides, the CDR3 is TGTGCCAGCAAATTATACGGGACAGGGACAGTTACAGATACGCAGTATTTT.

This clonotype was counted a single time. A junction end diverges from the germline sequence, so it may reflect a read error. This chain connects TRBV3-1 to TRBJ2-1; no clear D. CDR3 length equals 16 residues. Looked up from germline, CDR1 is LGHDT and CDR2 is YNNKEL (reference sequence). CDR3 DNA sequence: TGTGCCAACAGCCGAAGAGCGCATGGGATGGGAAGTGAGCAGTTCTTC. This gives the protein CANSRRAHGMGSEQFF.

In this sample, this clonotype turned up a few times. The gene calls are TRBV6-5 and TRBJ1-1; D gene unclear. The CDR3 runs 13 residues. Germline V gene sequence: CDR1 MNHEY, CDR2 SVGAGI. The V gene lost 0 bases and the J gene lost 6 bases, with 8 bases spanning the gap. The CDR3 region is CASSYSYFSEAFF. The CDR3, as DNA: TGTGCCAGCAGTTACTCGTATTTCTCTGAAGCTTTCTTT.

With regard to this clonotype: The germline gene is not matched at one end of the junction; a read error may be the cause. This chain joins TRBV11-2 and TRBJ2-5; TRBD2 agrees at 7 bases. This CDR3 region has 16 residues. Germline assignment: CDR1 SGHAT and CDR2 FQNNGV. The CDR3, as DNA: TGTGCAAGCAGCTACCCTGGGCGGGGGACGCAAGAGACCCAGTACTTC. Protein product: CASSYPGRGTQETQYF.

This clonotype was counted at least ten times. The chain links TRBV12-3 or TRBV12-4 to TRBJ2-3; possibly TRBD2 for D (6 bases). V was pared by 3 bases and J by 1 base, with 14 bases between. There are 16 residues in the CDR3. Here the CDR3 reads CASSLRGRGRTDTQYF. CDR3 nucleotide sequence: TGTGCCAGCAGTTTGAGAGGGCGGGGACGCACAGATACGCAGTATTTT.

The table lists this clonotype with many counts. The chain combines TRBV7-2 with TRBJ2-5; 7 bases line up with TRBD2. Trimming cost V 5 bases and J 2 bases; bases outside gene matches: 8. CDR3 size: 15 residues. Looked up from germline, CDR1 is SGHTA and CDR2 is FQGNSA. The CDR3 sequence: CASSDWGLLQETQYF. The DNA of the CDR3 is TGTGCCAGCAGCGACTGGGGACTACTACAAGAGACCCAGTACTTC.

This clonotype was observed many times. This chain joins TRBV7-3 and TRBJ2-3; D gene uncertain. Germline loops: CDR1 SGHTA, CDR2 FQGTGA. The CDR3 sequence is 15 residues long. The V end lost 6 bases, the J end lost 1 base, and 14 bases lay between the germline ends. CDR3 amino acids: CASRPPGDGTDTQYF. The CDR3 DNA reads TGTGCCAGCAGGCCCCCGGGCGATGGCACAGATACGCAGTATTTT.

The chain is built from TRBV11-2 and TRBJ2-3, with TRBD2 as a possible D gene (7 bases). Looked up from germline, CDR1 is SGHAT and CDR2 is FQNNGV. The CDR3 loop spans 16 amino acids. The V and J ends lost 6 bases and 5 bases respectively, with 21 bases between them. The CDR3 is CASRPSVGGAKDTQYF. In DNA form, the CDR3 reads TGTGCCAGCAGACCCTCTGTAGGGGGGGCTAAAGATACGCAGTATTTT. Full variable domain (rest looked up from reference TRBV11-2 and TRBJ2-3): EAGVAQSPRYKIIEKRQSVAFWCNPISGHATLYWYQQILGQGPKLLIQFQNNGVVDDSQLPKDRFSAERLKGVDSTLKIQPAKLEDSAVYLCASRPSVGGAKDTQYFGPGTRLTVL.

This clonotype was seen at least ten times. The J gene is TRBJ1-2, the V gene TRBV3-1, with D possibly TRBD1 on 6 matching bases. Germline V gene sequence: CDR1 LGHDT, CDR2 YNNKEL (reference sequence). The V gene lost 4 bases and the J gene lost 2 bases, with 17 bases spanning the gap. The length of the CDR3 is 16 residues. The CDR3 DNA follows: TGTGCCAGCAGCCCAAAAACAGGGATAATAAACTATGGCTACACCTTC. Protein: CASSPKTGIINYGYTF.

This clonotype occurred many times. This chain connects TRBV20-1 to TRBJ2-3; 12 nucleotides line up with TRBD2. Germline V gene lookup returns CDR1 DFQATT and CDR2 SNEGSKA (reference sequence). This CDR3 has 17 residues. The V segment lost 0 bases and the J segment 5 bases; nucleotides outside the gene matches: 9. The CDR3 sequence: CSARDRLAGAKLDTQYF. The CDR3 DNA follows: TGCAGTGCTAGAGATAGACTAGCGGGAGCGAAGTTAGATACGCAGTATTTT.

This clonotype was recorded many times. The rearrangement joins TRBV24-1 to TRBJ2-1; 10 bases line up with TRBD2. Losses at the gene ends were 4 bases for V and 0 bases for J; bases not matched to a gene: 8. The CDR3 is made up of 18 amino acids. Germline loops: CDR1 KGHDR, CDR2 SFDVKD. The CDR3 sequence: CATSDSAGGSSSYNEQFF. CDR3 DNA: TGTGCCACCAGTGACTCAGCGGGAGGGTCCAGCTCCTACAATGAGCAGTTCTTC.

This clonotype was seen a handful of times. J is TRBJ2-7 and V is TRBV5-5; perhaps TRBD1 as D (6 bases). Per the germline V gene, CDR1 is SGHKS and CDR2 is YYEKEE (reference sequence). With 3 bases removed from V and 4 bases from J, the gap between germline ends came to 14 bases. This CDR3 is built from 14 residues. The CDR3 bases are TGTGCCAGCAGCTCACCGGGACACACTTACGAGCAGTACTTC. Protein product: CASSSPGHTYEQYF.

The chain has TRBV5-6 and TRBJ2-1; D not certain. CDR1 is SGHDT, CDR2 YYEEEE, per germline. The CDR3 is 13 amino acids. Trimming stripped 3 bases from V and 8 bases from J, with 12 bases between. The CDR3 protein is CASSWSSRDEQFF. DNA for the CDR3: TGTGCCAGCAGCTGGTCCTCAAGGGATGAGCAGTTCTTC.

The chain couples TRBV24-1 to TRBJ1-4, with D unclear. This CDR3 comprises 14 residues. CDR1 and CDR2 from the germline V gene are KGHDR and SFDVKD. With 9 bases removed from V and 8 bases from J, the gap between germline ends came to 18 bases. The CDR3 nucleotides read TGTGCCACCGATCCCCCCAGAGAAGCCGAAAAACTGTTTTTT. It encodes CATDPPREAEKLFF.